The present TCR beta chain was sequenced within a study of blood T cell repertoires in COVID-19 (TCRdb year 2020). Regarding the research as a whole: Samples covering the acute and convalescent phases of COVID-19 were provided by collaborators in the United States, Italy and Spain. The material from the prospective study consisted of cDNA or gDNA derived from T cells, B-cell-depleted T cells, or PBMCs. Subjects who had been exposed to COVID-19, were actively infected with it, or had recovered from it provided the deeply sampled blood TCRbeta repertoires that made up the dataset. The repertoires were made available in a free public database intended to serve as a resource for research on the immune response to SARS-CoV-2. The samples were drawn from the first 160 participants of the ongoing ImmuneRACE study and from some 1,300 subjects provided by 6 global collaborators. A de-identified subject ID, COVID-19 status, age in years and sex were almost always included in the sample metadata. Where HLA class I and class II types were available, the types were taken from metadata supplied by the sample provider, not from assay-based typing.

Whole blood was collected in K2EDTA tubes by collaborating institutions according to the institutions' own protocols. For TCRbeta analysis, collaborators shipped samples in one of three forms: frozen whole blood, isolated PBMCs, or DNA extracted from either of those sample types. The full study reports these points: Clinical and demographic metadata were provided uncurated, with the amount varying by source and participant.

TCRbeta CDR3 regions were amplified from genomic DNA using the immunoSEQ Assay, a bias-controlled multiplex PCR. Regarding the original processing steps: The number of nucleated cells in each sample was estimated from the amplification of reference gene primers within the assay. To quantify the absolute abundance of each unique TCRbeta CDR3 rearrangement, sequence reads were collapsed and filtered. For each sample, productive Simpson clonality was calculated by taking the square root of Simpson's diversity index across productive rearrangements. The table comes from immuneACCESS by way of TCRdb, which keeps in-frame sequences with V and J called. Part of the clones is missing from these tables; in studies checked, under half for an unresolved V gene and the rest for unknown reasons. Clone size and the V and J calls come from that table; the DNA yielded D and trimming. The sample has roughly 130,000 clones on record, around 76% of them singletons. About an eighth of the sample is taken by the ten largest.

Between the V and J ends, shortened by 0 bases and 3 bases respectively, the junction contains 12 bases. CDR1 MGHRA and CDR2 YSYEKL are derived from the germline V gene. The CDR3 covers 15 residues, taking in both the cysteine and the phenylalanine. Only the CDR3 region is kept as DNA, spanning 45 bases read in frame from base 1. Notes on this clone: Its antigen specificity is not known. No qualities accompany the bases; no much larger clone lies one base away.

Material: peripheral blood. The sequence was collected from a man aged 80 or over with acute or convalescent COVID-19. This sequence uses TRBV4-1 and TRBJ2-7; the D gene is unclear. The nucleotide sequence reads TGCGCCAGCAGCCAAGATGGGCAAGGCTACTACGAGCAGTACTTC. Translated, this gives CASSQDGQGYYEQYF.